This T cell receptor beta chain appears in the sequencing data of a study of monozygotic twins with inflammatory bowel disease. Findings of the study overall: Healthy co-twins exceeded IBD patients in TCRbeta diversity as measured by inverse Simpson.

The CDR3 runs 12 residues. Per germline, CDR1 SGHTA and CDR2 FQGNSA. Concerning this clonotype itself: The antigen is unknown.

TCRdb re-called the 5' RACE reads; one entry per CDR3 protein, DNA not given. The sample has 350,000 to 400,000 distinct CDR3 sequences, and its top ten clones hold 2.6%. The specimen sequenced was blood. The clonotype comes from a human donor with ulcerative colitis or Crohn's disease, or a healthy co-twin of an affected twin (not recorded which). This chain joins TRBV7-2 and TRBJ2-1. The CDR3 reads CASSFYTHEQFF. The full variable domain, rest sourced from reference TRBV7-2 and TRBJ2-1, is GAGVSQSPSNKVTEKGKDVELRCDPISGHTALYWYRQSLGQGLEFLIYFQGNSAPDKSGLPSDRFSAERTGGSVSTLTIQRTQQEDSAVYLCASSFYTHEQFFGPGTRLTVL.